Below, 27 T cell receptor beta chains from the same sample are listed, as sequenced in a study of T cells in Graves' hyperthyroidism and ophthalmopathy. Amplification targeted TCR beta CDR3 regions from RNA transcripts. A first-round RT-PCR of the TCR CDR3 used the HTBI primer set. TCRdb analysed the multiplex PCR reads with MiXCR anew, one entry per CDR3 protein. The table includes about 710,000 distinct CDR3 sequences, about a sixth detected once. The source material was blood. The receptors were sampled from a man between 18 and 29 years old with Graves' hyperthyroidism.

The gene calls are TRBV5-4 and TRBJ2-7; 9 bases match TRBD2. Germline-derived CDR1 and CDR2 are SGHNT and YYREEE (reference sequence). The ends lost 2 bases at V and 6 bases at J; junction bases unmatched: 9. This CDR3 has 15 amino acids. The CDR3 is CASSFGGSGRLEQYF. The CDR3 DNA is TGTGCCAGCAGCTTCGGGGGTAGCGGGAGACTCGAGCAGTACTTC.

This clonotype has at least ten counts. The chain links TRBV7-2 to TRBJ2-1; D unresolved. Germline loops: CDR1 SGHTA, CDR2 FQGNSA. Trimming took 5 bases from V and 9 from J, leaving 11 bases between them. The CDR3 is 12 residues long. CDR3 residues: CASSLIDGEQFF. CDR3 sequence (DNA): TGTGCCAGCAGCCTCATAGACGGTGAGCAGTTCTTC.

There are many counts of this clonotype. The rearrangement uses TRBV7-9 and TRBJ1-5; no definite D call. Trimming shortened V by 0 bases and J by 7 bases, and 4 bases separated the two germline ends. There are 12 residues in the CDR3. Germline lookup yields CDR1 SEHNR and CDR2 FQNEAQ (reference sequence). CDR3 DNA sequence: TGTGCCAGCAGCTTAGCGCCCCAGCCCCAGCATTTT. It is translated as CASSLAPQPQHF.

This sequence joins TRBV7-3 and TRBJ2-3; no definite D call. Germline V gives CDR1 SGHTA, CDR2 FQGTGA. The CDR3 extends over 13 amino acids. Trimming left V 5 bases short and J 2 bases short, with 8 bases between. In DNA form, the CDR3 reads TGTGCCAGCAGCCCCTACCACACAGATACGCAGTATTTT. It specifies CASSPYHTDTQYF. The full variable domain, in which reference TRBV7-3 and TRBJ2-3 provide the parts outside the CDR3, is GAGVSQTPSNKVTEKGKYVELRCDPISGHTALYWYRQSLGQGPEFLIYFQGTGAADDSGLPNDRFFAVRPEGSVSTLKIQRTERGDSAVYLCASSPYHTDTQYFGPGTRLTVL.

J is TRBJ1-4 and V is TRBV11-3, with a tentative D call TRBD1 (5 bases). Trimming shortened V by 2 bases and J by 12 bases, and 10 bases separated the two germline ends. The CDR3 spans 12 residues. Germline lookup yields CDR1 SGHNT and CDR2 YENEEA. CDR3 sequence (DNA): TGTGCCAGCAGCTTAAACCCCAGGGAACTGTTTTTT. Protein product: CASSLNPRELFF.

Many counts were recorded for this clonotype. The DNA of the CDR3 is TGTGCCAGCAGTTTCCCGAGCCAGGGAGTCGGGTACGAGCAGTACTTC. It translates to CASSFPSQGVGYEQYF. The chain recombines TRBV28 with TRBJ2-7; perhaps D is TRBD1 or TRBD2 (5 bases each). CDR1 is MDHEN and CDR2 is SYDVKM in the germline V gene. The CDR3 contains 16 residues. V was trimmed by 3 bases and J by 4 bases, leaving 19 bases between them.

This clonotype showed up just a few times. The V gene is TRBV7-3, the J gene TRBJ2-2; 7 bases are a match to TRBD1. Trimming at V came to 4 bases and at J to 6 bases, leaving 5 bases not matched to a gene. The germline V gene has CDR1 SGHTA and CDR2 FQGTGA. The CDR3 totals 14 residues. CDR3 sequence (DNA): TGTGCCAGCAGCTCCGGGACAGTATCCGGGGAGCTGTTTTTT. Protein: CASSSGTVSGELFF.

This chain joins TRBV7-9 and TRBJ2-1, with TRBD2 matching over 9 bases. Per germline, CDR1 SEHNR and CDR2 FQNEAQ (reference sequence). Unmatched junction bases numbered 31, after V lost 6 bases and J lost 4 bases. This CDR3 has 23 amino acids. The CDR3 DNA reads as TGTGCCAGCAGACAGACTACAGGGTTCGGGCGGGAGGGCCCACAAACGCGATACAATGAGCAGTTCTTC. It codes for CASRQTTGFGREGPQTRYNEQFF. The whole variable domain, remainder taken from reference TRBV7-9 and TRBJ2-1, is DTGVSQNPRHKITKRGQNVTFRCDPISEHNRLYWYRQTLGQGPEFLTYFQNEAQLEKSRLLSDRFSAERPKGSFSTLEIQRTEQGDSAMYLCASRQTTGFGREGPQTRYNEQFFGPGTRLTVL.

Many counts were recorded for this clonotype. This chain connects TRBV6-2 or TRBV6-3 to TRBJ1-5, with D uncertain. Germline CDR1 reads MNHEY; CDR2 reads SVGEGT. The CDR3 length is 14 residues. The V end lost 5 bases, the J end lost 1 base, and 9 bases lay between the germline ends. The CDR3 coding sequence is TGTGCCAGCAGTCGCGACGGGAGCAATCAGCCCCAGCATTTT. The encoded protein is CASSRDGSNQPQHF.

This clonotype was observed at least ten times. The J gene is TRBJ1-5, the V gene TRBV2; D remains ambiguous. Trimming took off 4 bases at V and 5 bases at J, with 9 bases between the two ends. The CDR3 is made up of 13 amino acids. Germline lookup yields CDR1 SNHLY and CDR2 FYNNEI. CDR3 residues: CASSAQSDQPQHF. CDR3 in DNA: TGTGCCAGCAGTGCACAATCGGATCAGCCCCAGCATTTT. The full variable domain, with the rest looked up from reference TRBV2 and TRBJ1-5, is EPEVTQTPSHQVTQMGQEVILRCVPISNHLYFYWYRQILGQKVEFLVSFYNNEISEKSEIFDDQFSVERPDGSNFTLKIRSTKLEDSAMYFCASSAQSDQPQHFGDGTRLSIL.

The chain employs TRBV5-6 and TRBJ1-6; D is ambiguous. Germline V gene sequence: CDR1 SGHDT, CDR2 YYEEEE. The CDR3 consists of 15 residues. V shed 7 bases and J shed 7 bases, with 18 bases lying between them. The CDR3 sequence: CASYLLDGRNSPLHF. The CDR3 bases are TGTGCCAGCTACCTCCTGGACGGCAGAAATTCACCCCTCCACTTT. Using reference TRBV5-6 and TRBJ1-6 for the parts outside the CDR3, the full variable domain is DAGVTQSPTHLIKTRGQQVTLRCSPKSGHDTVSWYQQALGQGPQFIFQYYEEEERQRGNFPDRFSGHQFPNYSSELNVNALLLGDSALYLCASYLLDGRNSPLHFGNGTRLTVT.

This clonotype appeared a few times. This chain connects TRBV20-1 to TRBJ2-7, with 9 bases aligning to TRBD1. The V segment lost 2 bases and the J segment 1 base; nucleotides outside the gene matches: 3. Germline V gives CDR1 DFQATT, CDR2 SNEGSKA (reference sequence). The CDR3 loop spans 14 amino acids. CDR3 DNA: TGCAGTGCTAGATCCGGGACAGGGTCCTACGAGCAGTACTTC. Protein product: CSARSGTGSYEQYF.

A word on this clonotype: Possible read error: a much larger clone is one base away. The chain combines TRBV11-2 with TRBJ2-1; D is unresolved. There are 15 residues in the CDR3. CDR1 and CDR2 from the germline V gene are SGHAT and FQNNGV. The CDR3 DNA follows: TGTACCAGCAGCCACCTTCGCGGCATATACAATGAGCAGTTCTTC. Protein product: CTSSHLRGIYNEQFF.

This clonotype has only a few counts. V and J are TRBV20-1 and TRBJ2-4; D may be TRBD1 (7 bases). Germline lookup yields CDR1 DFQATT and CDR2 SNEGSKA (reference sequence). V was trimmed by 0 bases and J by 8 bases, leaving 14 bases between them. The CDR3 sequence is 14 residues long. The CDR3 bases are TGCAGTGCTAGAGATCCCCCAGGGGGGTACATTCAGTACTTC. Protein product: CSARDPPGGYIQYF.

This clonotype has ten or more counts. The chain recombines TRBV7-9 with TRBJ2-7; D is unresolved. Trimming pared 3 bases from V and 6 bases from J, leaving 6 bases between. The CDR3 covers 11 residues. In germline, CDR1 is SEHNR, CDR2 FQNEAQ (reference sequence). DNA of the CDR3: TGTGCCAGCAGCTTTTCTTCCGAGCAGTACTTC. Its protein is CASSFSSEQYF.

To note about this clonotype: A single base separates this from a much larger clone, so it may be a read error. This chain connects TRBV6-2 or TRBV6-3 to TRBJ2-3; D gene ambiguous. In germline, CDR1 is MNHEY, CDR2 SVGEGT. The CDR3 consists of 17 residues. CDR3 nucleotide sequence: TGTACCAGCAGTTACTCCTCCAGAAGGTCGGGCACAGATACGCAGTATTTT. It translates to CTSSYSSRRSGTDTQYF.

As DNA, the CDR3 is TGTGCCAGTAGTATTATCGGTAGCGGTGATACGCAGTATTTT. Translated, it gives CASSIIGSGDTQYF. V is TRBV19 and J is TRBJ2-3; weak D call: TRBD2 (6 bases). CDR1 and CDR2 (germline): LNHDA, SQIVND (reference sequence). Trimming took 3 bases from V and 6 from J, leaving 13 bases between them. The CDR3 loop spans 14 amino acids.

The rearrangement joins TRBV28 to TRBJ2-5, with 7 bases fitting TRBD1. The CDR3 has 15 residues. The V gene end was trimmed by 8 bases and the J gene end by 3 bases; junction bases not matched to a gene: 12. Looked up from germline, CDR1 is MDHEN and CDR2 is SYDVKM. The CDR3 loop reads CASDGATGTKETQYF. The CDR3 DNA reads as TGTGCCAGCGACGGGGCGACAGGGACGAAAGAGACCCAGTACTTC.

Turning to this clonotype: This may be a read error: a much more frequent sequence differs by one nucleotide. The V and J genes are TRBV28 and TRBJ2-1; D tentatively fits TRBD1 or TRBD2 (5 bases each). Germline CDR1 MDHEN, CDR2 SYDVKM. The CDR3 sequence is 17 residues long. CDR3 bases: TGTGCCAGCAGTGCTCCAAGTGTCGACCGTGCGAAAGGGGAGCGGTTCTTC. This codes for CASSAPSVDRAKGERFF.

V gene TRBV10-3 combines with J gene TRBJ2-3; 7 bases fit TRBD2. This CDR3 spans 19 amino acids. The V gene end was trimmed by 6 bases and the J gene end by 1 base; junction bases not matched to a gene: 19. Per the germline V gene, CDR1 is ENHRY and CDR2 is SYGVKD. The CDR3 here is CAIRVGAERRERGTDTQYF. The CDR3 nucleotides read TGTGCCATCAGGGTCGGAGCCGAGAGGCGGGAGAGGGGCACAGATACGCAGTATTTT.

This clonotype was recorded a few times. The chain links TRBV7-2 to TRBJ1-1; a possible D gene is TRBD1 (6 bases). The CDR3 has 13 amino acids. V lost 5 bases, J lost 6 bases, and 13 bases lay in between. Germline CDR1 and CDR2: SGHTA and FQGNSA. The CDR3 DNA follows: TGTGCCAGCAGCCCCAGGGGTTGGTCTGAAGCTTTCTTT. Amino acid sequence: CASSPRGWSEAFF. The whole variable domain, remainder taken from reference TRBV7-2 and TRBJ1-1, is GAGVSQSPSNKVTEKGKDVELRCDPISGHTALYWYRQSLGQGLEFLIYFQGNSAPDKSGLPSDRFSAERTGGSVSTLTIQRTQQEDSAVYLCASSPRGWSEAFFGQGTRLTVV.

This clonotype was seen ten or more times. The CDR3 bases are TGTGCCAGCAGCCAAGGTATGGGCACCGAAGCTTTCTTT. Protein sequence: CASSQGMGTEAFF. The chain recombines TRBV3-1 with TRBJ1-1; D is uncertain. Trimming shortened V by 1 base and J by 8 bases, and 11 bases separated the two germline ends. There are 13 residues in the CDR3. Germline V gene sequence: CDR1 LGHDT, CDR2 YNNKEL (reference sequence).

The sample holds many counts of this clonotype. The rearrangement uses TRBV27 and TRBJ2-7; D call uncertain. Trimming shortened V by 2 bases and J by 3 bases, and 11 bases separated the two germline ends. The CDR3 covers 14 residues. CDR1 and CDR2 (germline): MNHEY, SMNVEV (reference sequence). CDR3 protein: CASSLSNWGYEQYF. CDR3 nucleotides: TGTGCCAGCAGTTTAAGCAACTGGGGCTACGAGCAGTACTTC.

This clonotype has a count of ten or more. This sequence joins TRBV20-1 and TRBJ2-1; 11 bases fit TRBD2. CDR1 is DFQATT, CDR2 SNEGSKA, per germline (reference sequence). CDR3 size: 17 residues. Losses at the gene ends were 1 base for V and 3 bases for J; bases not matched to a gene: 8. CDR3 residues: CSARAFLGLAVYNEQFF. The CDR3 nucleotides read TGCAGTGCTAGAGCCTTTCTGGGACTAGCGGTCTACAATGAGCAGTTCTTC.

This CDR3 reads CASSYSGTGKYEQYF. CDR3 sequence (DNA): TGTGCCAGCAGTTACTCCGGGACAGGGAAGTACGAGCAGTACTTC. The J gene is TRBJ2-7, the V gene TRBV6-2 or TRBV6-3; TRBD1 agrees at 9 bases. CDR3 size: 15 residues. Germline-derived CDR1 and CDR2 are MNHEY and SVGEGT. The ends lost 0 bases at V and 4 bases at J; junction bases unmatched: 4.

This clonotype was detected ten times or more. The chain carries TRBV7-9 and TRBJ2-3; D remains ambiguous. The germline V gene encodes CDR1 SEHNR and CDR2 FQNEAQ (reference sequence). V lost 2 bases to trimming and J lost 4 bases, with 7 bases between them. The CDR3 spans 13 residues. CDR3 in DNA: TGTGCCAGCAGCTTATTTGAGGCAGATACGCAGTATTTT. As protein: CASSLFEADTQYF. Drawing the rest from reference TRBV7-9 and TRBJ2-3, the complete variable domain is DTGVSQNPRHKITKRGQNVTFRCDPISEHNRLYWYRQTLGQGPEFLTYFQNEAQLEKSRLLSDRFSAERPKGSFSTLEIQRTEQGDSAMYLCASSLFEADTQYFGPGTRLTVL.

This clonotype was detected many times. The CDR3 DNA sequence: TGTGCCAGCAGGGACAGCTCGGCCTATAATTCACCCCTCCACTTT. Its translation: CASRDSSAYNSPLHF. This chain links TRBV2 with TRBJ1-6, with D perhaps TRBD1 (6 bases). Trimming took 6 bases from V and 2 from J, leaving 11 bases between them. This CDR3 is 15 amino acids long. CDR1 SNHLY and CDR2 FYNNEI come from the germline V gene.